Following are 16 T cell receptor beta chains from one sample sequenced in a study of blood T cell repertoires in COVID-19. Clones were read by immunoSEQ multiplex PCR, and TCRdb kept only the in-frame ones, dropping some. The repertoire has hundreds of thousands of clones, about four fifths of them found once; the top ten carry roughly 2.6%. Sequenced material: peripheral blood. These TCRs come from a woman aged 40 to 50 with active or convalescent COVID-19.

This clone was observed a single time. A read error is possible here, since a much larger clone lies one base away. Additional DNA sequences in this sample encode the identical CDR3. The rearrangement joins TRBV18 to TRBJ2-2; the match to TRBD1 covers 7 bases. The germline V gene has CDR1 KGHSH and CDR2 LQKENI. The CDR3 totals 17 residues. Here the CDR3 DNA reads TGTGCCAGCTCACCACCGACGACAGGGCGTGGTACCGGGGAGCTATTTTTT. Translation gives CASSPPTTGRGTGELFF.

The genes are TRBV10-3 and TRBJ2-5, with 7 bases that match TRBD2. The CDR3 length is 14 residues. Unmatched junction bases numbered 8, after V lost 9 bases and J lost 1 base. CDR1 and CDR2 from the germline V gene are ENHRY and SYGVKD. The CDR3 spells CAMGRGDAQETQYF. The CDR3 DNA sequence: TGTGCCATGGGCCGGGGGGACGCCCAAGAGACCCAGTACTTC.

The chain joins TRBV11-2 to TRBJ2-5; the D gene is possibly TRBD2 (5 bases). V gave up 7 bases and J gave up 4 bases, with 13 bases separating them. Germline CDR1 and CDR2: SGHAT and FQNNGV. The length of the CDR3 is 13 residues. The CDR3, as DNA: TGTGCCAGCACCCCAATCGGGGTAGAGACCCAGTACTTC. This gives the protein CASTPIGVETQYF. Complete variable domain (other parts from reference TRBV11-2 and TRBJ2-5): EAGVAQSPRYKIIEKRQSVAFWCNPISGHATLYWYQQILGQGPKLLIQFQNNGVVDDSQLPKDRFSAERLKGVDSTLKIQPAKLEDSAVYLCASTPIGVETQYFGPGTRLLVL.

The CDR3 coding sequence is TGTGCCAGCAGTTTTTTGGACAGGGTTAATCAGCCCCAGCATTTT. Translation gives CASSFLDRVNQPQHF. The genes are TRBV28 and TRBJ1-5; TRBD1 agrees at 8 bases. Germline V lookup: CDR1 MDHEN, CDR2 SYDVKM. J lost 4 bases, V lost 3 bases, and 5 bases had no gene match. The CDR3 is made up of 15 amino acids.

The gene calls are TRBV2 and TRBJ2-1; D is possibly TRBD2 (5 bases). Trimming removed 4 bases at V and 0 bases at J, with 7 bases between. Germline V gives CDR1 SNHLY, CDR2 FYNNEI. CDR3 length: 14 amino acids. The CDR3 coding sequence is TGTGCCAGCAGTGGGGAGAACTCCTACAATGAGCAGTTCTTC. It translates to CASSGENSYNEQFF.

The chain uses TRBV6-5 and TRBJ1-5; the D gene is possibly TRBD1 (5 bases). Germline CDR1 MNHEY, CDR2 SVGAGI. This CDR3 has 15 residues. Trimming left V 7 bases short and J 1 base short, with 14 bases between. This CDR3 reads CASIRVESSNQPQHF. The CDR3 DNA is TGTGCCAGCATCAGGGTCGAAAGCAGCAATCAGCCCCAGCATTTT.

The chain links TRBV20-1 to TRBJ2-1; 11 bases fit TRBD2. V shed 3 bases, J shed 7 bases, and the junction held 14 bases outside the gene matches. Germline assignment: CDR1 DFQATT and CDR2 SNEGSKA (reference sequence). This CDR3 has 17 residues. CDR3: CSASSVAGGPVANEQFF. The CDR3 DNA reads TGCAGTGCTAGTTCCGTAGCGGGAGGGCCAGTCGCTAATGAGCAGTTCTTC.

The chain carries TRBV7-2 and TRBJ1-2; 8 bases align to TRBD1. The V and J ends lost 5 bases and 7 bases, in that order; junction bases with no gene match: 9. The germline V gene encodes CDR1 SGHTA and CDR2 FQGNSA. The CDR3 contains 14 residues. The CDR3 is CASSALTGDSGYTF. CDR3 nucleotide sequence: TGTGCCAGCAGCGCCCTGACAGGGGACAGTGGCTACACCTTC.

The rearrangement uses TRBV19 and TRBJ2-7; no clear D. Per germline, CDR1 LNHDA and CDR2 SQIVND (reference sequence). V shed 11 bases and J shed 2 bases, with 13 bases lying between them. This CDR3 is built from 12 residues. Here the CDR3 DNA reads TGTGCCTGTTCCTCAGAAACCTACGAGCAGTACTTC. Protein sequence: CACSSETYEQYF.

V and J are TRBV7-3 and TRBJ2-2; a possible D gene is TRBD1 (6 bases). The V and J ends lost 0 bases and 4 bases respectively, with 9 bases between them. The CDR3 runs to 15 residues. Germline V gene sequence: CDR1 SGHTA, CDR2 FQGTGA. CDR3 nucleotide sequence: TGTGCCAGCAGCTTAACGACAGGATCCACCGGGGAGCTGTTTTTT. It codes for CASSLTTGSTGELFF.

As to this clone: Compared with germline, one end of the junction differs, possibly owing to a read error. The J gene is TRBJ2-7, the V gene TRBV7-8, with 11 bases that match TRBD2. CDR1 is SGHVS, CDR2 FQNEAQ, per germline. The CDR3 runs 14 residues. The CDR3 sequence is CASSLAGLAVEQYF. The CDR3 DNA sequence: TGTGCCAGCAGCCTAGCGGGACTAGCGGTCGAGCAGTACTTC.

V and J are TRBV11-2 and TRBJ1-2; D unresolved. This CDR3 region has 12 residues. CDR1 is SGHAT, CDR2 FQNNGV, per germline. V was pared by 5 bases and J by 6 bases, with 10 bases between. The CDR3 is CASSPRRDGYTF. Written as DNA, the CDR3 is TGTGCCAGCAGCCCAAGGCGGGATGGCTACACCTTC.

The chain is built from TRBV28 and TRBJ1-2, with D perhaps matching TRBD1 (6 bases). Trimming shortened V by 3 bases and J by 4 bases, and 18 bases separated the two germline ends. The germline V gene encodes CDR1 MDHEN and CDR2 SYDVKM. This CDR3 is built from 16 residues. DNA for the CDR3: TGTGCCAGCAGTTTCTTCGGGACAACTACCTTCTATGGCTACACCTTC. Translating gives CASSFFGTTTFYGYTF.

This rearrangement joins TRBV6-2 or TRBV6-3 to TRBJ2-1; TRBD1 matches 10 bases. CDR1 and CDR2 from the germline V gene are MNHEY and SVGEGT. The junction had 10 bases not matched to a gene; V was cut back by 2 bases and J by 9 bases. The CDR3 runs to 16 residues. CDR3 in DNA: TGTGCCAGCAGTTACGGTCGGACAGGGGGGTCGTCTGAGCAGTTCTTC. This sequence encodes CASSYGRTGGSSEQFF.

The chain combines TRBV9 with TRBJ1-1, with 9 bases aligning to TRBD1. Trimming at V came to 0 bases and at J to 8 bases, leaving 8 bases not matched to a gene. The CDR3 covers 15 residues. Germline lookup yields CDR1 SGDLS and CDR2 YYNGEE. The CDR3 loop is CASSVDPGQGREAFF. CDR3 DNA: TGTGCCAGCAGCGTAGATCCCGGACAGGGGAGAGAAGCTTTCTTT.

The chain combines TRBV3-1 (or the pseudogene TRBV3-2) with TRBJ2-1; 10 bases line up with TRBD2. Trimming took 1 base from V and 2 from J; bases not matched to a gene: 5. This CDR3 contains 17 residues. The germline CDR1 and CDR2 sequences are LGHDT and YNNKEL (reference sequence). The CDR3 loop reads CASSQGLAGATYNEQFF. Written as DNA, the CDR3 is TGTGCCAGCAGCCAAGGGCTAGCGGGAGCAACCTACAATGAGCAGTTCTTC.